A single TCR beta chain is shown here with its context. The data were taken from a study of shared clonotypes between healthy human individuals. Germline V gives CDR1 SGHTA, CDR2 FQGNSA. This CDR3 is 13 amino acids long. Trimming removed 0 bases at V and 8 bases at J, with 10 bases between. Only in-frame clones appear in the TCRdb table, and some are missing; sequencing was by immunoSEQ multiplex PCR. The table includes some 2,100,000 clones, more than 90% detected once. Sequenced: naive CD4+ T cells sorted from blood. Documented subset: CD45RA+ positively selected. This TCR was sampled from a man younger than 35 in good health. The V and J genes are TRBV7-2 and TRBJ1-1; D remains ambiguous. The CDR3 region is CASSLAWLSEAFF. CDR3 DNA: TGTGCCAGCAGCTTAGCTTGGCTCTCCGAAGCTTTCTTT.